The T cell receptor (beta chain) described here comes from a study of CXCR3-negative and CXCR3-positive naive CD8 T cells. All TRB cDNA libraries came from 5' RACE performed with UMI labels. TCRdb reprocessed the 5' RACE reads, keeping one entry per CDR3 protein, no DNA. This sample's table reports around 81,000 distinct CDR3 sequences. In germline, CDR1 is SGHRS, CDR2 YFSETQ. The CDR3 has 13 residues. The sequence was collected from a human donor in good health. Some clones in this sample may be carry-over from other donors' samples. The V and J genes are TRBV5-1 and TRBJ2-7; the TCRdb D gene call, TRBD1, has no DNA to confirm it. Sequenced: naive CXCR3- CD8+ T cells from blood. As for subset: CD45RO-CCR7+CD27+CD95- naive CD8+ T cells lacking CXCR3 (TNR3-). CDR3 residues: CASSSGQDYEQYF.